One T cell receptor beta chain is described in this entry. Its antigen is not yet known. Base qualities are not recorded, but no much larger clone differs from it by a single base. From V the trimming removes 2 bases and from J it removes 2 bases, while the gene matches leave 8 bases of the junction unaccounted for. The CDR3 numbers 18 residues from cysteine through phenylalanine. Only the CDR3 region is kept as DNA, spanning 54 bases read in frame from base 1. In the germline V gene (reference sequence), CDR1 corresponds to MNHEY and CDR2 to SMNVEV. This entry is derived from a study of cytomegalovirus exposure and HLA in healthy donors (dated by TCRdb to about 2017). Regarding the complete study: According to an earlier analysis of a few hundred of the donors, about 179 million T cells yielded some 120 million unique TCR beta sequences and approximately 300 Gb of sequence data. In a later genetic analysis, genome-wide SNP genotypes for about 65% of the roughly 670 donors were used, and that subset was treated as a discovery cohort. To predict cytomegalovirus infection status, the study combined high-throughput TCR immunosequencing, statistical association of individual TCRs with disease status, and machine learning. A later analysis re-analyzed previously published TCR beta repertoires from approximately 670 donors and added high-resolution HLA genotyping to study TCR occurrence patterns. All discovery cohort repertoires had been generated using a single sequencing platform. In the later analysis, no new phenotypic data were used to find candidate immune exposures; instead, reliance was placed on TCR beta sequences and their occurrence across donors. Among roughly 400 genotyped donors of the cohort, an average of 235,054 unique TCR beta nucleotide sequences were sequenced per donor, roughly 20% of them non-productive. The T cell repertoires of around 730 subjects were profiled by immunosequencing and related to cytomegalovirus serostatus. The genetic ancestry cluster associated with self-reported Caucasian donors included around 76% of the 300 to 400 genotyped donors. A separate validation cohort of roughly 120 different subjects was used in addition to the approximately 700-subject first cohort. The number of donors typed differed by locus, with 629-630 for A, B, C, DRB1 and DQB1, roughly 520 for DQA1, over 600 for DPA1, and some 440 for DPB1. The study was designed to test whether signatures of past pathogen exposure could be identified by cataloging public T cell receptors. Five DR-DQ haplotypes were handled as single units for association and clustering because linkage in the cohort was strong. An early release covering just under 650 HLA-typed donors comprised about 320 gigabases of sequencing data and 85 million to 100 million unique TCR sequences. Alongside the repertoire data, information on donor age, sex, ethnicity and CMV serostatus was compiled. HLA typing covered class I and class II loci at four-digit resolution. In an earlier analysis of about 590 of the donors, high-throughput TCR beta sequencing was used to judge whether each TCR beta V gene segment behaved as functional or pseudogenic.

Receptors were amplified or captured by the immunoSEQ multiplex PCR assay. The multiplex PCR relied on a mix of 60 forward primers for TCR Vbeta segments and 13 reverse primers for TCR Jbeta segments. A multiplex PCR assay on genomic DNA amplified the CDR3 region of rearranged TCR beta genes. The Illumina HiSeq System was used to sequence the amplified TCR beta libraries as 87-base-pair reads. In the original analysis: A later analysis tallied around 80 million unique TCR beta chains across the 666 repertoires, and roughly 11 million of those chains were shared by two or more donors. Raw reads were error-corrected and collapsed into unique sequences by a nearest-neighbor algorithm in which closely related sequences were merged to remove PCR and sequencing errors. To assign V, D and J gene segments, CDR3 sequences were aligned to IMGT reference sequences. For a sequence to be retained, a match of at least six nucleotides to both a V gene segment and a J gene segment was required. Rearrangements were classified as productive when the CDR3 lacked stop codons and remained in frame with V and J, and all other rearrangements were classified as non-productive. Following IMGT convention, CDR3 was defined as the stretch from the second conserved V-encoded cysteine to the conserved J-encoded phenylalanine. In an earlier analysis of roughly 580 of the donors, sequences lacking an unambiguous match to a single V gene segment were excluded. An earlier analysis of several hundred of the donors called V segments functional above 56.7% productive rearrangements and segregating when the between-donor standard deviation exceeded 5%. A statistical classification framework was built to diagnose cytomegalovirus status from the catalog of TCR beta chain sequences. A later analysis assigned V and J genes by comparing TCR nucleotide sequences with IMGT/GENE-DB human TR gene sequences. Using the TCRdist pipeline, a later analysis assigned CDR3 sequences along with most-parsimonious VDJ recombination scenarios. In a later analysis, every TCR beta chain was defined by the combination of its CDR3 amino acid sequence and its V-gene family, and reads without a unique V-gene family were dropped. To address suspected cross-contamination and a sequencing artifact, a later analysis removed around 590 highly shared, low-generation-probability nucleotide sequences. A later analysis calculated a clonal expansion index for each public chain from normalized within-repertoire ranks of inferred template counts. A later analysis computed generation probabilities with a VDJ recombination model fitted to out-of-frame rearrangements, and checked the results against IGoR. Hypergeometric tests were used in a later analysis to score TCR-TCR, TCR-HLA and TCR-CMV co-occurrence, with a repertoire-size bias correction applied to the TCR pairs. To estimate false discovery rates, a later analysis permuted the HLA or CMV assignments 20 times. In a later analysis, co-occurring TCRs were grouped using DBSCAN, with TCRdist sequence similarity added in when clustering inside HLA-allele-positive subsets. Repertoires with fewer than 30,000 or more than 120,000 public chains, plus five repertoires with anomalous nucleotide sharing, were excluded from co-occurrence clustering. TCRdb stores this immuneACCESS table with in-frame sequences only. Part of the clones is absent; in the studies checked, under half of the shortfall reflects unresolved V genes, and no reason is known for the rest. The D gene and trimming were derived from the DNA, and the V and J assignments and clone size from that table. The table for this sample lists 150,000 to 200,000 clones; roughly 80% of them were counted only once. 0.95% to 1% of the sample belongs to the ten largest clones.

Study-wide findings and limitations: Because counts were too low, seventeen rarely observed V segments, including chromosome 9 orphons, were left out of the earlier analysis of some 600 of the donors. Linkage disequilibrium might explain the correlated functional status among segregating V segments, but an unknown experimental factor could not be ruled out. A later analysis associated approximately 17,000 TCR beta sequences with specific HLA alleles at a false discovery rate of 0.05. When HLA alleles, especially DR and DQ, strongly co-occurred, TCR associations were difficult to assign to individual alleles. According to the authors, the approach could potentially be generalized to other disease states and immunological phenotypes. Because some donors lacked HLA typing at each locus, the association tests relied only on the typed subset. A cluster of highly shared sequence variants was judged likely to be a technical artifact of the sequencing pipeline. The cohort was sequenced for TCR beta chains only, and without alpha or paired-chain data the features that could be detected were limited. Most TCR sequences were observed very rarely across donors, whereas some public TCRs were present in many individuals. Immune exposure information for the cohort was limited to CMV serostatus. Roughly uniform sequencing depth across donors was assumed in presence/absence analyses, although this assumption may not hold. Compared with equally common non-associated chains, HLA-associated TCR beta chains in a later analysis were more clonally expanded and had lower generation probabilities. Some IMGT-functional V segments, including TRBV6-2 and TRBV6-3, could not be distinguished by the 87-base-pair reads and were therefore excluded. In a later analysis, the rate of TCR association differed among HLA loci, with DRB1 alleles having the most associated TCRs and HLA-C alleles having the fewest. The classifier was reported to diagnose cytomegalovirus status with high specificity and sensitivity in both the original cohort and the validation cohort. In vitro tests confirmed that a few of the cytomegalovirus-associated TCR beta chains recognize cytomegalovirus antigens. In a later analysis, most CMV-associated TCR beta chains were found to appear HLA-restricted, with HLA associations seemingly driven largely by CMV exposure. V-gene and J-gene trimming of TCR beta chains was associated with a missense DCLRE1C variant in a later genetic analysis, and the association was replicated in an independent cohort. An earlier analysis of approximately 500 of the donors showed that most TCR beta V segments appeared in productive rearrangements either about 90% or about 30% of the time, which broadly matched IMGT annotations. According to a later analysis, parvovirus B19, influenza, CMV and Epstein-Barr virus appeared linked to several top co-occurrence clusters. A further reported finding was that TCR beta sequences accurately predicted the HLA-A and HLA-B alleles for most subjects in the first cohort. Compared with the roughly 710-donor mean, donors in an Asian-associated ancestry cluster had fewer N-insertions in productive TCRs, according to a later genetic analysis. In the study, approximately 160 TCR beta chains were listed as associated with cytomegalovirus.

The cohort consisted of approximately 690 healthy bone marrow donors. At the time of sampling, all cohort members were nominally healthy, though unrecorded immune exposures were likely present. The donor tested CMV seropositive and was one of the 289 seropositive cohort members. A peripheral blood sample was provided by each donor, and peripheral blood mononuclear cells were used for TCR beta sequencing. The Qiagen DNeasy Blood Extraction Kit was used to extract genomic DNA from the blood cell samples. The receptor comes from a girl aged 2 to 9 in good health and CMV-seropositive. Material for sequencing was PBMCs. The sequence is built from TRBV27 and TRBJ2-5, with 13 bases matching TRBD2. The nucleotide sequence is TGTGCCAGCAGTTTAGGGGGGACTAGCGGGATCCCACAAGAGACCCAGTACTTC. Its product reads: CASSLGGTSGIPQETQYF.